The rows below give T cell receptor beta chains drawn from one sample of a study of identical twins. MiXCR was run by TCRdb on the 5' RACE reads, yielding one entry per CDR3 protein. The repertoire holds about 890,000 distinct CDR3 sequences, with over 9% as singletons. A further study also used this sample, focusing on yellow fever vaccine responses in identical twins.

Sequencing input: PBMCs. Receptor source: a woman between 18 and 29 years old in good health. Each CDR3 is given with its conserved first and last residue. Each record gives: clone size, V gene, J gene, D gene, CDR3 protein, CDR3 DNA. The D gene is left open where the match is weak. Some rows mark clone size as missing; the rest say once, few, many or name a class of expanded clone.

>NA|TRBV12-3/TRBV12-4|TRBJ2-5|TRBD1
CASSSRDRGGVAQYF
TGTGCCAGCAGTTCCCGGGACAGGGGGGGGGTGGCCCAGTACTTC
>NA|TRBV28|TRBJ1-2|TRBD1
CASSPDRVEVHTF
TGTGCCAGCAGCCCGGACAGGGTGGAGGTCCACACCTTC
>few|TRBV3-1|TRBJ1-6|TRBD1
CASSQKDRGSPLHF
TGTGCCAGCAGCCAAAAGGACAGGGGTTCACCCCTCCACTTT
>NA|TRBV27|TRBJ2-1|TRBD2
CASSPGGNSYNEQFF
TGTGCCAGCAGTCCGGGGGGGAACTCCTACAATGAGCAGTTCTTC
>NA|TRBV7-9|TRBJ2-5|NA
CASSSAGGTQYF
TGTGCCAGCAGCTCCGCAGGTGGGACCCAGTACTTC
>few|TRBV20-1|TRBJ2-1|TRBD2
CSASTFLAGGYNEQFF
TGCAGTGCTTCGACCTTTCTAGCGGGGGGCTACAATGAGCAGTTCTTC
>few|TRBV5-1|TRBJ2-2|NA
CASSPRDDGELFF
TGCGCCAGCAGCCCCCGGGACGACGGGGAGCTGTTTTTT
>few|TRBV14|TRBJ1-1|NA
CASSPGQNTEVFF
TGTGCCAGCAGCCCGGGCCAGAACACTGAAGTTTTCTTT
>NA|TRBV29-1|TRBJ1-2|NA
CSAGGEPGGGYTF
TGCAGCGCCGGAGGGGAACCTGGAGGTGGCTACACCTTC
>many|TRBV5-6|TRBJ2-7|NA
CASSFGGMDYEQYF
TGTGCCAGCAGCTTTGGGGGTATGGACTACGAGCAGTACTTC
>NA|TRBV20-1|TRBJ2-5|TRBD2
CSFNRGGKETQYF
TGCAGTTTTAACCGGGGGGGAAAAGAGACCCAGTACTTC
>many|TRBV5-1|TRBJ2-1|NA
CASSGYTSSYNEQFF
TGCGCCAGCAGCGGCTACACTAGCTCCTACAATGAGCAGTTCTTC
>few|TRBV5-1|TRBJ2-2|TRBD1
CASSLEGTGGRELFF
TGCGCCAGCAGCTTGGAGGGGACAGGGGGCCGGGAGCTGTTTTTT
>NA|TRBV20-1|TRBJ2-3|TRBD2
CSARGRQRGRGDTQYF
TGCAGTGCTAGAGGTCGCCAGCGCGGGAGGGGAGATACGCAGTATTTT
>NA|TRBV5-1|TRBJ2-3|NA
CASSLFGLARDTQYF
TGCGCCAGCAGCTTGTTCGGACTCGCACGGGATACGCAGTATTTT
>NA|TRBV6-2/TRBV6-3|TRBJ1-1|NA
CASSYFGGPMNTEAFF
TGTGCCAGCAGTTACTTTGGGGGGCCTATGAACACTGAAGCTTTCTTT
>many|TRBV7-9|TRBJ2-5|NA
CASSILDRDTKETQYF
TGTGCCAGCAGCATACTTGATCGGGACACCAAAGAGACCCAGTACTTC
>NA|TRBV11-3|TRBJ2-2|NA
CASSPLVTGELFF
TGTGCCAGCAGCCCCCTCGTCACCGGGGAGCTGTTTTTT
>NA|TRBV5-6|TRBJ2-3|NA
CASSLARYLTDTQYF
TGTGCCAGCAGCTTAGCGAGATACCTCACAGATACGCAGTATTTT
>NA|TRBV28|TRBJ1-5|NA
CASSFSLGANQPQHF
TGTGCCAGCAGTTTTTCCCTCGGAGCCAATCAGCCCCAGCATTTT
>many|TRBV15|TRBJ2-1|NA
CATSRDNSAREKFF
TGTGCCACCAGCAGAGATAATTCCGCCAGGGAAAAGTTCTTC
>NA|TRBV20-1|TRBJ2-7|NA
CSASPPRYEQYF
TGCAGTGCTAGCCCACCCCGGTACGAGCAGTACTTC
>NA|TRBV7-9|TRBJ2-2|TRBD2
CASSAAGGTGELFF
TGTGCCAGCAGCGCAGCGGGGGGGACCGGGGAGCTGTTTTTT
>NA|TRBV27|TRBJ2-7|NA
CASSPKRLVFYEQYF
TGTGCCAGCAGTCCGAAGCGACTAGTTTTCTACGAGCAGTACTTC
>few|TRBV20-1|TRBJ1-2|TRBD1
CSARDPGGNYGYTF
TGCAGTGCTAGAGACCCAGGGGGCAACTATGGCTACACCTTC
>few|TRBV2|TRBJ1-1|NA
CASSIGPPVNTEAFF
TGTGCCAGCAGTATCGGACCGCCAGTGAACACTGAAGCTTTCTTT
>many|TRBV7-9|TRBJ2-5|NA
CASSSRERGPQETQYF
TGTGCCAGCAGCTCACGAGAGAGAGGGCCCCAAGAGACCCAGTACTTC
>NA|TRBV12-3/TRBV12-4|TRBJ2-7|TRBD2
CASSLSSGRAYEQYF
TGTGCCAGCAGTTTATCTAGCGGGAGGGCCTACGAGCAGTACTTC
>few|TRBV24-1|TRBJ2-3|NA
CATSERSTRGDTQYF
TGTGCCACCAGTGAGCGGTCGACTAGAGGGGATACGCAGTATTTT
>NA|TRBV20-1|TRBJ2-5|TRBD1
CSARMGTAQETQYF
TGCAGTGCTAGGATGGGGACAGCACAAGAGACCCAGTACTTC
>few|TRBV12-3/TRBV12-4|TRBJ2-5|TRBD1
CASSTRDRGYQETQYF
TGTGCCAGCAGTACTCGGGACAGGGGGTACCAAGAGACCCAGTACTTC
>NA|TRBV7-6|TRBJ2-1|NA
CASSPRLQAEQFF
TGTGCCAGCAGCCCCAGGTTACAGGCTGAGCAGTTCTTC
>few|TRBV9|TRBJ2-5|TRBD2
CASSVAARSGGQETQYF
TGTGCCAGCAGCGTAGCCGCGCGGTCGGGGGGGCAAGAGACCCAGTACTTC
>NA|TRBV25-1|TRBJ2-5|NA
CASSGLGVRQETQYF
TGTGCCAGCAGTGGACTCGGGGTTCGTCAAGAGACCCAGTACTTC
>few|TRBV3-1|TRBJ2-5|TRBD2
CASSQARTSGETQYF
TGTGCCAGCAGCCAAGCACGGACTAGCGGAGAGACCCAGTACTTC
>few|TRBV11-2|TRBJ2-2|TRBD2
CASSPNSGRGGELFF
TGTGCCAGCAGCCCTAATAGCGGGAGAGGCGGGGAGCTGTTTTTT
>many|TRBV6-4|TRBJ2-3|TRBD2
CASSPASGGAPDTQYF
TGTGCCAGCAGCCCCGCTAGCGGGGGGGCCCCAGATACGCAGTATTTT
>NA|TRBV28|TRBJ2-5|NA
CASSMVHEQETQYF
TGTGCCAGCAGTATGGTCCACGAACAAGAGACCCAGTACTTC
>NA|TRBV18|TRBJ1-2|NA
CASSLDTVPSYTF
TGTGCCAGCTCACTGGACACTGTCCCCAGCTACACCTTC
>NA|TRBV7-9|TRBJ2-5|TRBD2
CASNMGLAGRETQYF
TGTGCCAGCAACATGGGACTAGCGGGAAGAGAGACCCAGTACTTC
>few|TRBV3-1|TRBJ2-1|NA
CASSQQRANEQFF
TGTGCCAGCAGCCAACAGCGGGCCAATGAGCAGTTCTTC
>few|TRBV27|TRBJ2-3|TRBD2
CASSSARLGMGGSDTQYF
TGTGCCAGCAGCTCCGCCCGTCTTGGGATGGGAGGGTCAGATACGCAGTATTTT
>NA|TRBV20-1|TRBJ2-7|NA
CSARAGALIYEQYF
TGCAGTGCTAGGGCCGGGGCCCTGATCTACGAGCAGTACTTC
>NA|TRBV25-1|TRBJ1-4|NA
CASSVGQGSTEKLFF
TGTGCCAGCAGTGTAGGTCAGGGTTCGACTGAAAAACTGTTTTTT
>NA|TRBV4-1|TRBJ2-2|TRBD2
CASSPGGVGLATGELFF
TGCGCCAGCAGCCCCGGGGGGGTTGGACTAGCAACCGGGGAGCTGTTTTTT
>few|TRBV4-1|TRBJ2-1|NA
CASSQDSATGSYNEQFF
TGCGCCAGCAGCCAAGATTCGGCTACCGGGAGCTACAATGAGCAGTTCTTC
>few|TRBV18|TRBJ2-7|NA
CASTPGVSNTYEQYF
TGTGCCAGCACCCCCGGGGTGTCCAACACCTACGAGCAGTACTTC
>once|TRBV2|TRBJ1-3|NA
CASRYGTASGNTIYF
TGTGCCAGCCGTTATGGAACGGCCTCTGGAAACACCATATATTTT
>many|TRBV28|TRBJ2-7|NA
CASSFLYRPYEQYF
TGTGCCAGCAGTTTCCTTTACAGGCCCTACGAGCAGTACTTC
>few|TRBV6-2/TRBV6-3|TRBJ2-2|NA
CASTRDTFANTGELFF
TGTGCCAGCACTCGGGACACTTTCGCGAACACCGGGGAGCTGTTTTTT
>many|TRBV29-1|TRBJ2-3|NA
CSAVPILGTDTQYF
TGCAGCGCTGTCCCGATCTTAGGCACAGATACGCAGTATTTT
>few|TRBV27|TRBJ2-2|NA
CASGTVGGYTGELFF
TGTGCCAGCGGGACCGTGGGCGGGTACACCGGGGAGCTGTTTTTT
>NA|TRBV15|TRBJ2-2|TRBD2
CATSRELPLAGGNTGELFF
TGTGCCACCAGCAGAGAGCTCCCCTTGGCGGGGGGAAACACCGGGGAGCTGTTTTTT
>NA|TRBV7-2|TRBJ2-3|NA
CASSLVVSVTDTQYF
TGTGCCAGCAGCTTAGTCGTTAGCGTCACAGATACGCAGTATTTT
>few|TRBV6-2/TRBV6-3|TRBJ2-7|TRBD1
CASGTVAYEQYF
TGTGCCAGCGGGACAGTCGCCTACGAGCAGTACTTC